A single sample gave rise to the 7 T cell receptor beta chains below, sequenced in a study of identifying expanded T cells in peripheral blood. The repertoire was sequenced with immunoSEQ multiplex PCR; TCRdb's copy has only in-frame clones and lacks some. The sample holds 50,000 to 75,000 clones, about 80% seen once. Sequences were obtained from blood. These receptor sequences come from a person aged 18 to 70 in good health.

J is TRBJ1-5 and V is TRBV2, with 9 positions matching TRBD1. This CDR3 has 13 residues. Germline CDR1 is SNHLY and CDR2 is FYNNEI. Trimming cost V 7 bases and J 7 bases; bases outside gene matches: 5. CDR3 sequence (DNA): TGTGCCAGCAAATGGGACAGGGACCAGCCCCAGCATTTT. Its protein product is CASKWDRDQPQHF.

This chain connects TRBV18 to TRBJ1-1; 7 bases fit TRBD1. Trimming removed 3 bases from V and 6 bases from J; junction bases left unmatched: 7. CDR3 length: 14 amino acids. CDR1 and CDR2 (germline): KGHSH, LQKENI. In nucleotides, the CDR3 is TGTGCCAGCTCACCCCTTGACAGGGCGGCTGAAGCTTTCTTT. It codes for CASSPLDRAAEAFF.

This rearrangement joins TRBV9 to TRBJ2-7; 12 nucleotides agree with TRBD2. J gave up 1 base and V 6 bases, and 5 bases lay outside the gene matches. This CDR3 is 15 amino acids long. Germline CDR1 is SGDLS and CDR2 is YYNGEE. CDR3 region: CASTWTSGKSYEQYF. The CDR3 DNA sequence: TGTGCCAGCACCTGGACTAGCGGGAAATCCTACGAGCAGTACTTC.

Here the CDR3 DNA reads TGCGCCAGCAGCCTCGCCGGCGAGAGGAGGTACACCTTC. Its translation: CASSLAGERRYTF. The chain is built from TRBV5-1 and TRBJ1-2, with no clear D. Germline CDR1 is SGHRS and CDR2 is YFSETQ. The V end was cut by 4 bases, the J end by 11 bases, with 18 bases between. This CDR3 has 13 amino acids.

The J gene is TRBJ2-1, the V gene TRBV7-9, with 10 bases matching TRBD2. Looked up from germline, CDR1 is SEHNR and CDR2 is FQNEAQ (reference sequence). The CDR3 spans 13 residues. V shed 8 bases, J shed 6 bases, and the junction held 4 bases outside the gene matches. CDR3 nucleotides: TGTGCCAGCGAGAAGCGGGAGGGCAATGAGCAGTTCTTC. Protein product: CASEKREGNEQFF.

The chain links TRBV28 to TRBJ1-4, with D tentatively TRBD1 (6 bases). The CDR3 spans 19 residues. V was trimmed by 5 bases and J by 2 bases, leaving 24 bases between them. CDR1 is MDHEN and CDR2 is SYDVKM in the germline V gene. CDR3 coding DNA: TGTGCCAGCAGTACCGCCGGGGGACAAAGACTTAGCACTAATGAAAAACTGTTTTTT. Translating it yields CASSTAGGQRLSTNEKLFF.

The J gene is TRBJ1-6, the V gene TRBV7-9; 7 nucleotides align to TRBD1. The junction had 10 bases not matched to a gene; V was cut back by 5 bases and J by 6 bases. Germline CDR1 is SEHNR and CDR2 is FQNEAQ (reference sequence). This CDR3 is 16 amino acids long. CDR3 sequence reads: CASSPTAGQPNSPLHF. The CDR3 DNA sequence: TGTGCCAGCAGCCCCACCGCGGGACAGCCTAATTCACCCCTCCACTTT. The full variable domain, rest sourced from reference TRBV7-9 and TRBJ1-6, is DTGVSQNPRHKITKRGQNVTFRCDPISEHNRLYWYRQTLGQGPEFLTYFQNEAQLEKSRLLSDRFSAERPKGSFSTLEIQRTEQGDSAMYLCASSPTAGQPNSPLHFGNGTRLTVT.